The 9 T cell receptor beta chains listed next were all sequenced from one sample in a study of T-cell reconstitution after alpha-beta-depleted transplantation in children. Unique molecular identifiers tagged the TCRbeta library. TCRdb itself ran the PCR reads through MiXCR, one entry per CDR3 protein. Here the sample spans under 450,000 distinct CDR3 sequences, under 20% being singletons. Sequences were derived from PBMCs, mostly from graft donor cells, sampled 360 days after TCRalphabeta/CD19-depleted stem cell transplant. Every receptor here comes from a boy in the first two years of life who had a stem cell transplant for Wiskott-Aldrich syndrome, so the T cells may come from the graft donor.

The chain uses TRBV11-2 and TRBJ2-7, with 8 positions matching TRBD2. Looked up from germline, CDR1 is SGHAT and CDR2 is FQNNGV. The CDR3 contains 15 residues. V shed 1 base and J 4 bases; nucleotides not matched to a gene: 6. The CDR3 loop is CASSLAGGVGYEQYF. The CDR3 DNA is TGTGCCAGCAGCTTAGCCGGGGGGGTGGGGTACGAGCAGTACTTC.

The CDR3 reads CASTLMRGTEAFF. As DNA, the CDR3 is TGTGCCAGCACCCTTATGAGGGGAACTGAAGCTTTCTTT. The chain combines TRBV12-3 or TRBV12-4 with TRBJ1-1, with a tentative D call TRBD1 (5 bases). CDR3 size: 13 residues. V was shortened by 7 bases and J by 5 bases, with 14 bases between the two germline ends.

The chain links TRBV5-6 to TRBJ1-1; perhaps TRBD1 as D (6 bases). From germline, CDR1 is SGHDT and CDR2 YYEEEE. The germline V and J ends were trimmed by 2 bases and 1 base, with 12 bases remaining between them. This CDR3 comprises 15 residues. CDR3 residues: CASSFLGGGNTEAFF. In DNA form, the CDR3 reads TGTGCCAGCAGCTTCCTGGGAGGGGGGAACACTGAAGCTTTCTTT.

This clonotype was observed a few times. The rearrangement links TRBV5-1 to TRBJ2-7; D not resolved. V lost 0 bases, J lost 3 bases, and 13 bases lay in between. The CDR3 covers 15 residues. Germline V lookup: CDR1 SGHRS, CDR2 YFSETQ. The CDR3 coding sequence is TGCGCCAGCAGCTTGGCTCTCTCACGGGTCTACGAGCAGTACTTC. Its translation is CASSLALSRVYEQYF. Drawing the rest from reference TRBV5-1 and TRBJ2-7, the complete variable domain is KAGVTQTPRYLIKTRGQQVTLSCSPISGHRSVSWYQQTPGQGLQFLFEYFSETQRNKGNFPGRFSGRQFSNSRSEMNVSTLELGDSALYLCASSLALSRVYEQYFGPGTRLTVT.

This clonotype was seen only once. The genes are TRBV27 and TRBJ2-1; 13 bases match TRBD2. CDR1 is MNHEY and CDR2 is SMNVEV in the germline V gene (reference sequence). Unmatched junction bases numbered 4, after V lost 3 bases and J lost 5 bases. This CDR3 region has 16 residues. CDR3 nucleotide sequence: TGTGCCAGCAGTTTTATAGGACTAGCGGGAGACAATGAGCAGTTCTTC. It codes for CASSFIGLAGDNEQFF.

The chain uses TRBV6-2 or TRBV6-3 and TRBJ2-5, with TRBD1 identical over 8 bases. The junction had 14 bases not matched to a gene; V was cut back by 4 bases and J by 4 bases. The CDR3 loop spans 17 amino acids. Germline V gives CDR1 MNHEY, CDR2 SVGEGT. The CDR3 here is CASSFLFQGASGETQYF. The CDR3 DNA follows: TGTGCCAGCAGTTTTCTATTTCAGGGGGCGAGTGGAGAGACCCAGTACTTC.

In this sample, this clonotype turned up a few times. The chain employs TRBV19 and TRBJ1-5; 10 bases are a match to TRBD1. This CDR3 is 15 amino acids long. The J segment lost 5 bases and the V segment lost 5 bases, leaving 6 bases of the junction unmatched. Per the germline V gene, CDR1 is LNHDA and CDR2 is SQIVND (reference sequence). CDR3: CASSAGQGEDQPQHF. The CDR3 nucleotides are TGTGCCAGTAGTGCAGGACAGGGGGAGGATCAGCCCCAGCATTTT.

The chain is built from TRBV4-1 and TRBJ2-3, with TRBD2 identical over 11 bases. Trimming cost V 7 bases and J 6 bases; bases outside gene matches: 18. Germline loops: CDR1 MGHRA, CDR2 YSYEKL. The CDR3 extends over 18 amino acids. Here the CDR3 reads CASTPRPGTSGLRDTQYF. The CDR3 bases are TGCGCCAGCACCCCCCGCCCAGGGACTAGCGGCCTCAGGGATACGCAGTATTTT.

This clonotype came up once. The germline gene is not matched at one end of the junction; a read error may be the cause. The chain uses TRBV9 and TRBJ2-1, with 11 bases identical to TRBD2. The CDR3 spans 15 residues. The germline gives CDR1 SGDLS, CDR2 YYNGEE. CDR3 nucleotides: TGTACCAGCACCCAGACTAGCGGGGTTGTAAATGAGCAGTTCTTC. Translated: CTSTQTSGVVNEQFF. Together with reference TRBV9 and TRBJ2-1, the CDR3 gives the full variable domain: DSGVTQTPKHLITATGQRVTLRCSPRSGDLSVYWYQQSLDQGLQFLIQYYNGEERAKGNILERFSAQQFPDLHSELNLSSLELGDSALYFCTSTQTSGVVNEQFFGPGTRLTVL.